This T cell receptor beta chain comes out of a study of cytomegalovirus exposure and HLA in healthy donors. Amplification used 60 Vbeta primers and 13 Jbeta primers. The assay was immunoSEQ multiplex PCR, and TCRdb's table has in-frame clones only and misses some. The data contain under 95,000 clones, 72% of them seen just once; the ten biggest clones take up roughly an eighth. This clone was detected a few times. V was trimmed by 4 bases and J by 3 bases, leaving 7 bases between them. The CDR3 consists of 12 residues. Looked up from germline, CDR1 is MDHEN and CDR2 is SYDVKM. This clonotype was sampled from a woman between 40 and 50 years old in good health and CMV-seropositive. Input material: PBMCs. This chain links TRBV28 with TRBJ2-7, with unresolved D. CDR3 protein: CASSSPVYEQYF. CDR3 coding DNA: TGTGCCAGCAGTTCCCCCGTCTACGAGCAGTACTTC.